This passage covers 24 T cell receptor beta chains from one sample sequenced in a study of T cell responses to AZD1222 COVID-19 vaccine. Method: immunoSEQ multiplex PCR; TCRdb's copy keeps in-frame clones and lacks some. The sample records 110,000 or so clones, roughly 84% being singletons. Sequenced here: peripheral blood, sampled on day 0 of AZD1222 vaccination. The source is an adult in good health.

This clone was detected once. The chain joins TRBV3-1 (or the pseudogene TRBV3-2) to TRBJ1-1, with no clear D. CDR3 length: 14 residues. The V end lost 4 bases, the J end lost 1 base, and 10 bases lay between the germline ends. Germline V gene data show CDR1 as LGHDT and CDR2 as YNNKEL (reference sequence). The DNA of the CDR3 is TGTGCCAGCAGCCTTCGGCTGACGAACACTGAAGCTTTCTTT. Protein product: CASSLRLTNTEAFF.

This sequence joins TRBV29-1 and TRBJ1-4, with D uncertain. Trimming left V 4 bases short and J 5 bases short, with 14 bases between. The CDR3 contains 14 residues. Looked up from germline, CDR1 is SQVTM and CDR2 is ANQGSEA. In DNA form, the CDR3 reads TGCAGCGTTGTATTCGTGGTGGGGAATGAAAAACTGTTTTTT. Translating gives CSVVFVVGNEKLFF.

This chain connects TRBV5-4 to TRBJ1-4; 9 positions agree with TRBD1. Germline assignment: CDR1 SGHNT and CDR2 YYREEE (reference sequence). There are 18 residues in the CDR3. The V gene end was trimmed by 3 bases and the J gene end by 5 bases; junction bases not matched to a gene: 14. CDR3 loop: CASSWGPGQGIGNEKLFF. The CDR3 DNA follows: TGTGCCAGCAGCTGGGGTCCGGGACAGGGAATCGGGAATGAAAAACTGTTTTTT.

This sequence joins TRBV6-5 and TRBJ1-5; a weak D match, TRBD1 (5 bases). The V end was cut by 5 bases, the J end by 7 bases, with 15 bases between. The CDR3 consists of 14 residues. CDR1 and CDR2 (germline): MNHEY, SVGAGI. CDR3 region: CASSTGTGGQPQHF. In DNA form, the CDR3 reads TGTGCCAGCAGTACCGGGACGGGGGGACAGCCCCAGCATTTT.

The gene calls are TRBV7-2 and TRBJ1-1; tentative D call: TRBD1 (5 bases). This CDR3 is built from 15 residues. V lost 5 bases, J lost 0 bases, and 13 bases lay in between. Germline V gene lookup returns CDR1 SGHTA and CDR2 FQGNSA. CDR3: CASSPLGTLNTEAFF. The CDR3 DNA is TGTGCCAGCAGCCCCCTCGGGACGTTGAACACTGAAGCTTTCTTT.

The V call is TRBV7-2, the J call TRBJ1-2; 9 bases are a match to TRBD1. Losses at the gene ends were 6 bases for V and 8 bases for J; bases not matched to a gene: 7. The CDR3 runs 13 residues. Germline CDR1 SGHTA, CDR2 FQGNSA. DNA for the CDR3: TGTGCCAGCAGATCTGGACAGGGGAGCGGCTACACCTTC. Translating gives CASRSGQGSGYTF.

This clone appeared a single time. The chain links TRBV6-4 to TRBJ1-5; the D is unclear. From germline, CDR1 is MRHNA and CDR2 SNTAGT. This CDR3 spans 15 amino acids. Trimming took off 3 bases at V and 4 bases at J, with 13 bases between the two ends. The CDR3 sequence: CASSEGDLMNQPQHF. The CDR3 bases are TGTGCCAGCAGTGAAGGCGACCTCATGAATCAGCCCCAGCATTTT.

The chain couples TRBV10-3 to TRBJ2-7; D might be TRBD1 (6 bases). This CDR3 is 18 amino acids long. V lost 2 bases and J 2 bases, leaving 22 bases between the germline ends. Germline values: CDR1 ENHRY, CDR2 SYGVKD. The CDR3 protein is CAISEPGQQGPYTYEQYF. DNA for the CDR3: TGTGCCATCAGTGAGCCCGGACAGCAGGGACCATACACCTACGAGCAGTACTTC.

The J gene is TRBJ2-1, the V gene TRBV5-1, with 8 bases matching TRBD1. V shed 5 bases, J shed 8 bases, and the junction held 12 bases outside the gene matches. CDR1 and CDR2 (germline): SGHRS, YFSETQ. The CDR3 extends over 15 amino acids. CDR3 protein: CASRAPGQASDEQFF. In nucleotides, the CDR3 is TGCGCCAGCAGGGCCCCGGGACAGGCCTCCGATGAGCAGTTCTTC.

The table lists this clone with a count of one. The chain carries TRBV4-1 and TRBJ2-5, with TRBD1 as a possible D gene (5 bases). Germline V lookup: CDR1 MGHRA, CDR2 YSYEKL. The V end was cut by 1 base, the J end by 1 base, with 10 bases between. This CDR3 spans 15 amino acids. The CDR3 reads CASSQAQGGQETQYF. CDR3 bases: TGCGCCAGCAGCCAAGCGCAGGGTGGCCAAGAGACCCAGTACTTC.

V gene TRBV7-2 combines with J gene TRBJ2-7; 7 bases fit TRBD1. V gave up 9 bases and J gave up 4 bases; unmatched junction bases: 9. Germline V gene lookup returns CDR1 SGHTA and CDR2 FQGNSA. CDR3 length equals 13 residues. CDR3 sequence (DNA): TGTGCCAGGAGGGACAGCTATGAGTACGAGCAGTACTTC. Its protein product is CARRDSYEYEQYF.

This CDR3 reads CASSWEGHGSYEQYF. The CDR3 coding sequence is TGCGCCAGCAGCTGGGAGGGCCATGGGTCCTACGAGCAGTACTTC. This chain joins TRBV5-1 and TRBJ2-7; 7 bases match TRBD2. V trimming: 3 bases; J trimming: 1 base; junction bases outside the gene matches: 7. The germline V gene encodes CDR1 SGHRS and CDR2 YFSETQ. The CDR3 is 15 amino acids.

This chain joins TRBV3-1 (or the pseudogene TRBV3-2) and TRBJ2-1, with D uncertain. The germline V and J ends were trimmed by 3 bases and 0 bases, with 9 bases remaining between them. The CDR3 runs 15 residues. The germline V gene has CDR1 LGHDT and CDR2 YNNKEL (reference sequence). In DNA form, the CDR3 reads TGTGCCAGCAGCCAGCCCATTAGCTCCTACAATGAGCAGTTCTTC. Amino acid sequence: CASSQPISSYNEQFF.

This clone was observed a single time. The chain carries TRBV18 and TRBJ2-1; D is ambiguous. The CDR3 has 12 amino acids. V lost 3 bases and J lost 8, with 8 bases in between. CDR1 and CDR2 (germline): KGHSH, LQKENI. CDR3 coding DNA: TGTGCCAGCTCACCTCAGCGTGATGAGCAGTTCTTC. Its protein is CASSPQRDEQFF.

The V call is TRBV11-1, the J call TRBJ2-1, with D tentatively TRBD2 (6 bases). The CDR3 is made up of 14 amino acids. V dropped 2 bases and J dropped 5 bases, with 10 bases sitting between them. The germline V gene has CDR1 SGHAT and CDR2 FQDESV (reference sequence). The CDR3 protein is CASSLNGRDNEQFF. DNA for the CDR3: TGTGCCAGCAGCTTAAACGGGAGAGACAATGAGCAGTTCTTC.

This chain's CDR3 is CASSPRPRQGMNTEAFF. The CDR3, as DNA: TGTGCCAGCAGCCCCAGGCCGCGACAGGGGATGAACACTGAAGCTTTCTTT. The chain links TRBV11-2 to TRBJ1-1; 8 bases match TRBD1. Germline V gives CDR1 SGHAT, CDR2 FQNNGV. CDR3 size: 17 residues. V trimming: 5 bases; J trimming: 0 bases; junction bases outside the gene matches: 11.

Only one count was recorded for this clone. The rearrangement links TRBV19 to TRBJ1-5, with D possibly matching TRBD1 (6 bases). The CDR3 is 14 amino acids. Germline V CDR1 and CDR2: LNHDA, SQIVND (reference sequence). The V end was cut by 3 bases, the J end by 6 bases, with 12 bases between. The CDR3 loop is CASSIGGGGQPQHF. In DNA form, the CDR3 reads TGTGCCAGTAGTATCGGTGGGGGCGGTCAGCCCCAGCATTTT.

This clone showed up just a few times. The CDR3 sequence is CASSSAGARGVYEQYF. The CDR3, as DNA: TGTGCCAGTAGTTCGGCAGGGGCCCGGGGGGTATACGAGCAGTACTTC. V usage is TRBV19 and J usage is TRBJ2-7; TRBD2 is a possible D gene (7 bases). CDR3 length: 16 amino acids. The germline CDR1 and CDR2 sequences are LNHDA and SQIVND (reference sequence). The V end was cut by 5 bases, the J end by 4 bases, with 21 bases between.

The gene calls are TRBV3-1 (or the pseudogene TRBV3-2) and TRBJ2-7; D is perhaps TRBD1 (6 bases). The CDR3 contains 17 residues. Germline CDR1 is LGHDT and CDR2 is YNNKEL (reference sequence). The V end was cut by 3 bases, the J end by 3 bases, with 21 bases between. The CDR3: CASSQRGSGARIYEQYF. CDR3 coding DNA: TGTGCCAGCAGCCAGAGGGGGAGTGGGGCCAGAATCTACGAGCAGTACTTC.

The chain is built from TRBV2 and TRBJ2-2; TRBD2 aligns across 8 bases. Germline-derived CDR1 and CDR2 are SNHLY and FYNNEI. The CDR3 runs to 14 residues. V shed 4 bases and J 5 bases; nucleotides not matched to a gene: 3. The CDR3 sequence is CASSAGGRTGELFF. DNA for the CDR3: TGTGCCAGCAGTGCGGGGGGGCGTACCGGGGAGCTGTTTTTT.

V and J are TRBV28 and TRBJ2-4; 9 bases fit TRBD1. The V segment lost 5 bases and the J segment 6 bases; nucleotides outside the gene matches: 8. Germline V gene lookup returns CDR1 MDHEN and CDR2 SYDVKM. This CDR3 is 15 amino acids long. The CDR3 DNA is TGTGCCAGCAGTCTCCCTCCGGGACAGGGAAACATTCAGTACTTC. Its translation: CASSLPPGQGNIQYF.

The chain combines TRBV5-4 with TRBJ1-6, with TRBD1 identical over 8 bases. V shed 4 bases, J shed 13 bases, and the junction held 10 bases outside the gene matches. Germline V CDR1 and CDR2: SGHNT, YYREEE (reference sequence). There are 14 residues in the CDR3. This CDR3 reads CASSPWDRPSPLHF. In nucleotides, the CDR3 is TGTGCCAGCAGCCCATGGGACAGGCCTTCCCCCCTCCACTTT.

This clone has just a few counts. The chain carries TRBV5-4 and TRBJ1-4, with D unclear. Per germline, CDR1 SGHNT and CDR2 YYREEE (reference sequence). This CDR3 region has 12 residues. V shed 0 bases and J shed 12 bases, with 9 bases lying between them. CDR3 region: CASSLDAEELFF. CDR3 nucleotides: TGTGCCAGCAGCTTGGATGCCGAGGAACTGTTTTTT.

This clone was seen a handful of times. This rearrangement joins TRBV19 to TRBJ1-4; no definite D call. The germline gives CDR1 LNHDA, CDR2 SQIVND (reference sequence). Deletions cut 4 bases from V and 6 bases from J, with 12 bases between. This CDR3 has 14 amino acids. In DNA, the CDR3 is TGTGCCAGTAGTAAATCGGACGTCGATGAAAAACTGTTTTTT. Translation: CASSKSDVDEKLFF.